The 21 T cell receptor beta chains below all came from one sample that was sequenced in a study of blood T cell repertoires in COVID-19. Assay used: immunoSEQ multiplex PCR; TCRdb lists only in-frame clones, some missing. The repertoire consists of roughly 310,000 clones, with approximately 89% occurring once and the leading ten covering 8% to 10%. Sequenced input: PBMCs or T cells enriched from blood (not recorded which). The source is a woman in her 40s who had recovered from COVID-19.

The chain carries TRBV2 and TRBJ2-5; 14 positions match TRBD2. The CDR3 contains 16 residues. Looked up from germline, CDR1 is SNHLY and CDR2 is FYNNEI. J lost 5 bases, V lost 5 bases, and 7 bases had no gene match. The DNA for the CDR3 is TGTGCCAGCAGTCGACTAGCGGGGGGGCGTCGGGAGACCCAGTACTTC. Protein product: CASSRLAGGRRETQYF. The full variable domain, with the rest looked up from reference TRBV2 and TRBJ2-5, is EPEVTQTPSHQVTQMGQEVILRCVPISNHLYFYWYRQILGQKVEFLVSFYNNEISEKSEIFDDQFSVERPDGSNFTLKIRSTKLEDSAMYFCASSRLAGGRRETQYFGPGTRLLVL.

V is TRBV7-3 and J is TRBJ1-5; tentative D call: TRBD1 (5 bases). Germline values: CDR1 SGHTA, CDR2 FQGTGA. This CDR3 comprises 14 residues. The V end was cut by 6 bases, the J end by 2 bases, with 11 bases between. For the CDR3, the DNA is TGTGCCAGCAGGTGGGGGGTGGGCAATCAGCCCCAGCATTTT. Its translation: CASRWGVGNQPQHF.

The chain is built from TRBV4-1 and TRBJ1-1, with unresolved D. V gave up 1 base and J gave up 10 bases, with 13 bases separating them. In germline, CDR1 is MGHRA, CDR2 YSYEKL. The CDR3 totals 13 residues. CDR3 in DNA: TGCGCCAGCAGCCAAGGAGAGAGCCGTGGAGCTTTCTTT. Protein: CASSQGESRGAFF.

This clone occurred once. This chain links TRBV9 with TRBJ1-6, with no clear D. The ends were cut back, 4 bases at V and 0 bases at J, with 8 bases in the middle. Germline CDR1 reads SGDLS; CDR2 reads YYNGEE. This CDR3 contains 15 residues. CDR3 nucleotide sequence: TGTGCCAGCAGCCTGGAGAGCTCCTATAATTCACCCCTCCACTTT. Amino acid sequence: CASSLESSYNSPLHF.

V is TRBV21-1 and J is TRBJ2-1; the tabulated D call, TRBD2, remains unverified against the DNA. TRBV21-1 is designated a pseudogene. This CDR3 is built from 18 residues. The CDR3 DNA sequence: TGTGCCAGCAGCAAAGTGGGCTCTCGGGGGGCGGTTAACAATGAGCAGTTCTTC. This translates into CASSKVGSRGAVNNEQFF.

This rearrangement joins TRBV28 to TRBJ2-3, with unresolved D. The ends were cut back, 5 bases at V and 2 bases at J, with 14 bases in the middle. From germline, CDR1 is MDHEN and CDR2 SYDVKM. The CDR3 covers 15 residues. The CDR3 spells CASSPRFRDTDTQYF. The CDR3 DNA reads TGTGCCAGCAGTCCTCGGTTTCGAGACACAGATACGCAGTATTTT.

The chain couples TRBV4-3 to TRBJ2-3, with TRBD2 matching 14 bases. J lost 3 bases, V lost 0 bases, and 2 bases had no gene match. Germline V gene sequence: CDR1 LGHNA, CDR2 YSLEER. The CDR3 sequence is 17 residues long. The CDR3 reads CASSQDRLAGGTDTQYF. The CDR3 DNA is TGCGCCAGCAGCCAAGATCGACTAGCGGGGGGGACAGATACGCAGTATTTT.

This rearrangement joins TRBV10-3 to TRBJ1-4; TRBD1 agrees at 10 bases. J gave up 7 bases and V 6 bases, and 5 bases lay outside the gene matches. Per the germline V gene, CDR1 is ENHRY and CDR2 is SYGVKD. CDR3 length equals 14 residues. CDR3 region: CAIRSGTGAEKLFF. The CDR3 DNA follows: TGTGCCATCAGATCCGGGACAGGGGCTGAAAAACTGTTTTTT.

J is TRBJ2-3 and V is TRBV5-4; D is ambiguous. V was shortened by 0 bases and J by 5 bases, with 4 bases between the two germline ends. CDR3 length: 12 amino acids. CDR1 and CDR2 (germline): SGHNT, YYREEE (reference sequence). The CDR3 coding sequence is TGTGCCAGCAGCTTGGCGCGAGATACGCAGTATTTT. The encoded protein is CASSLARDTQYF.

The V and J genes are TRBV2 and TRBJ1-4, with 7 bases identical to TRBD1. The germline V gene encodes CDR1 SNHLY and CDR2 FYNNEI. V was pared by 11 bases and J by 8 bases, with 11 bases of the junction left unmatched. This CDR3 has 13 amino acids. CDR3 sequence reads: CAVLRDRGEKLFF. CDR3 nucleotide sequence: TGTGCCGTACTCCGGGACAGAGGAGAAAAACTGTTTTTT.

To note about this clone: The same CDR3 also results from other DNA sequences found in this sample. As DNA, the CDR3 is TGTGCCTGGAGTGGTCTAGCGGGCTACGAGCAGTACTTC. It translates to CAWSGLAGYEQYF. V and J are TRBV30 and TRBJ2-7; 8 nucleotides line up with TRBD2. CDR3 length equals 13 residues. Looked up from germline, CDR1 is GTSNPN and CDR2 is SVGIG (reference sequence). Germline trimming cut 1 base from V and 3 bases from J; bases unmatched to any gene: 2.

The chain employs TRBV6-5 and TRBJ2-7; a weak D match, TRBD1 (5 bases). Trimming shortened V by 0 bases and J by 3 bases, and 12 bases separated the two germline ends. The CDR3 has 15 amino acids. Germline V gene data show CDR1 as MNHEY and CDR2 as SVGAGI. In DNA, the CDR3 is TGTGCCAGCAGTTACTCAGGGGTTGTCAACTACGAGCAGTACTTC. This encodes CASSYSGVVNYEQYF.

DNA of the CDR3: TGTGCCTGGAGTGCCCTTGGGGGGAGTAATCCGAACACTGAAGCTTTCTTT. As protein: CAWSALGGSNPNTEAFF. This sequence joins TRBV30 and TRBJ1-1, with TRBD1 as a possible D gene (5 bases). The V gene lost 1 base and the J gene lost 1 base, with 19 bases spanning the gap. The germline V gene encodes CDR1 GTSNPN and CDR2 SVGIG (reference sequence). This CDR3 has 17 amino acids.

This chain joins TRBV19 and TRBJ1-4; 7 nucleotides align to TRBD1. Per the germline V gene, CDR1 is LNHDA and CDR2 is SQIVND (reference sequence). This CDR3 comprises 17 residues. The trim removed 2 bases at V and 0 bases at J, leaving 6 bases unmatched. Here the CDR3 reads CASSISGTAATNEKLFF. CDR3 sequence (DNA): TGTGCCAGTAGTATATCGGGGACAGCCGCAACTAATGAAAAACTGTTTTTT.

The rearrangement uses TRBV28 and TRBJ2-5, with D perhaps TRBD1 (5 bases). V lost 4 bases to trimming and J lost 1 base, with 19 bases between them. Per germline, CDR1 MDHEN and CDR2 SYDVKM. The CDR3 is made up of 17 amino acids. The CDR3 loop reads CASSSLSPAGSQETQYF. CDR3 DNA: TGTGCCAGCAGTTCCCTCTCCCCGGCAGGGTCCCAAGAGACCCAGTACTTC.

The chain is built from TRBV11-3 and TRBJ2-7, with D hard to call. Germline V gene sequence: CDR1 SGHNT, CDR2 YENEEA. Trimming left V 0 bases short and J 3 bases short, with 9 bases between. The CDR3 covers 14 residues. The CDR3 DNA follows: TGTGCCAGCAGCTTAGAGCCTAACCACTACGAGCAGTACTTC. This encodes CASSLEPNHYEQYF.

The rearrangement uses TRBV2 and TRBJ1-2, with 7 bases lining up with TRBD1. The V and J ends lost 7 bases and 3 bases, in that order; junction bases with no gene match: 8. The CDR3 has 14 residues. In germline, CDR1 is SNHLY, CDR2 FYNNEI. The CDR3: CASIRDRAHYGYTF. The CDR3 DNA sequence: TGTGCCAGCATCCGAGACAGGGCCCACTATGGCTACACCTTC.

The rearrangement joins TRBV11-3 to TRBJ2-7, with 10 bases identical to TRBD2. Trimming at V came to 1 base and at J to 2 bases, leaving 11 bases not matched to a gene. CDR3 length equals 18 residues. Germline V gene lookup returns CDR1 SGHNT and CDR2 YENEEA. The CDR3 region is CASSLGPTSGALAYEQYF. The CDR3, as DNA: TGTGCCAGCAGCTTAGGTCCTACTAGCGGGGCCCTCGCCTACGAGCAGTACTTC.

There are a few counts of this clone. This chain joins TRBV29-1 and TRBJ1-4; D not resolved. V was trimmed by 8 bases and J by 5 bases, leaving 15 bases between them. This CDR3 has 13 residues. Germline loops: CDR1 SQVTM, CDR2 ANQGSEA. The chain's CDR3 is CSIEPVRNEKLFF. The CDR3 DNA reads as TGCAGCATAGAACCTGTGAGAAATGAAAAACTGTTTTTT.

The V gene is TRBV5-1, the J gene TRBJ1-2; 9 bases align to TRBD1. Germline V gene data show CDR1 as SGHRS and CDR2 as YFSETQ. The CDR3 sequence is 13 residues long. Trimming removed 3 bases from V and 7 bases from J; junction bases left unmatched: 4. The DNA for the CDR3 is TGCGCCAGCAGCTCAACAGGGGGCAGTGGCTACACCTTC. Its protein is CASSSTGGSGYTF.

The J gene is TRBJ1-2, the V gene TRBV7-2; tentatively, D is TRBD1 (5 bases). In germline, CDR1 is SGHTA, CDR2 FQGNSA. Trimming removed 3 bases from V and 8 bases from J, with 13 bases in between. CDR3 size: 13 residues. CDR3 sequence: CASSFSRESGYTF. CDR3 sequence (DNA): TGTGCCAGCAGCTTCAGCAGGGAAAGCGGCTACACCTTC.